This T cell receptor (beta chain) was sequenced during a study of early T cells in non-severe SARS-CoV-2 infection. Overall study findings and caveats: Private and CD4 specificities were missed by VDJdb matching, skewed to anti-spike CD8.

Trimming shortened V by 6 bases and J by 3 bases, and 13 bases separated the two germline ends. The CDR3 sequence is 14 residues long. Looked up from germline, CDR1 is LGHDT and CDR2 is YNNKEL (reference sequence). TCRdb independently ran MiXCR on the 5' RACE reads; one entry per CDR3 protein. The sample contains tens of thousands of distinct CDR3 sequences, approximately 12% of which appear only once. This clonotype was counted between two and nine times. Its cognate antigen is unknown. The sequence was obtained from an adult who was a healthcare worker with PCR-confirmed SARS-CoV-2 infection or an uninfected control (not recorded which). The sample taken for sequencing was whole blood. The chain combines TRBV3-1 with TRBJ2-3; D perhaps matches TRBD2 (6 bases). CDR3 protein: CASRGGEWTDTQYF. CDR3 coding DNA: TGTGCCAGCAGGGGAGGCGAATGGACAGATACGCAGTATTTT.